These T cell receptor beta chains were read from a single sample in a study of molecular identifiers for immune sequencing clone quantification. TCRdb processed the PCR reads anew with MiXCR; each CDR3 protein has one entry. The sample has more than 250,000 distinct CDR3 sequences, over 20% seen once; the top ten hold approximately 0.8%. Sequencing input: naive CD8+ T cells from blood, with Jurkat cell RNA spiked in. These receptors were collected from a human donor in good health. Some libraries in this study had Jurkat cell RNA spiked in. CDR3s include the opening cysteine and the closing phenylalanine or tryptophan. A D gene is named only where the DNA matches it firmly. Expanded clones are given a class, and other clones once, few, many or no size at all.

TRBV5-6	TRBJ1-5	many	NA	TGTGCCAGCAGCTCCCTGGGAGGGGCTAGCAATCAGCCCCAGCATTTT	CASSSLGGASNQPQHF
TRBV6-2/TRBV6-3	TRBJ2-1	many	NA	TGTGCCAGCAGTTACATTGATGAGCAGTTCTTC	CASSYIDEQFF
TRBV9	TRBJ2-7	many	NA	TGTGCCAGCAGCGTAGAAGGAGGGCCCGCCAACGAGCAGTACTTC	CASSVEGGPANEQYF
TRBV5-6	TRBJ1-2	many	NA	TGTGCCAGCAGCCGAATCACGGAGAACTATGGCTACACCTTC	CASSRITENYGYTF
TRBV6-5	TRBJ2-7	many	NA	TGTGCCAGCAGTTACATCCAGGGGCTAAGGGAGCAGTACTTC	CASSYIQGLREQYF
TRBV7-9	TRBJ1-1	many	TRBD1	TGTGCCAGCAGCTTAGAGGAGGGGGCGACGGGGACTGAAGCTTTCTTT	CASSLEEGATGTEAFF
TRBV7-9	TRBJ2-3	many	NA	TGTGCCAGCAGCCCTAGAAGTAGCGGCAGCACAGATACGCAGTATTTT	CASSPRSSGSTDTQYF
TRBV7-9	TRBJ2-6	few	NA	TGTGCCAGCAGCTTATTGGCGGTCTCTGGGGCCAACGTCCTGACTTTC	CASSLLAVSGANVLTF
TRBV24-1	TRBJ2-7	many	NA	TGTGCCACCAGTGCTCCTAGCTCCTACGAGCAGTACTTC	CATSAPSSYEQYF
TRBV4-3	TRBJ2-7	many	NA	TGCGCCAGCAGCCACAGCTCGCGGGCGGCCTACGAGCAGTACTTC	CASSHSSRAAYEQYF
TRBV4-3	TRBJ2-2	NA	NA	TGCGCCAGCAGCCAAGATAAAGGGTTACGGGGCACCGGGGAGCTGTTTTTT	CASSQDKGLRGTGELFF
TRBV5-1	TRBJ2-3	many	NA	TGCGCCAGCAGCTTGGGAACATATACGCAGTATTTT	CASSLGTYTQYF
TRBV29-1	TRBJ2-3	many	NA	TGCAGCGTTGGCGGGGGACAACCGAGGGCAGATACGCAGTATTTT	CSVGGGQPRADTQYF
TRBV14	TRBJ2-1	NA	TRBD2	TGTGCCAGCAGCCAAGGACTAGCGGTCCAGAGCTCCTACAATGAGCAGTTCTTC	CASSQGLAVQSSYNEQFF
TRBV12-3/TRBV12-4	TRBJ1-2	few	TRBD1	TGTGCCAGCAGTCCAACAGGGGGCGCGGATGGCTACACCTTC	CASSPTGGADGYTF
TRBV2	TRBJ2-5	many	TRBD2	TGTGCCAGCAGTGAAGAAAGCGGGGGGTACCAAGAGACCCAGTACTTC	CASSEESGGYQETQYF
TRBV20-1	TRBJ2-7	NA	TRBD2	TGCTCCCAAGGTCTAGCGGTTAGCTCCTACGAGCAGTACTTC	CSQGLAVSSYEQYF
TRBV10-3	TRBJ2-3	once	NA	TGTGCCATCGGGCCGACAGGTACTAGAACAGATACGCAGTATTTT	CAIGPTGTRTDTQYF
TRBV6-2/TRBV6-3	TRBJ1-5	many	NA	TGTGCCAGCAGTTACGGACAGTCTAGGAATCAGCCCCAGCATTTT	CASSYGQSRNQPQHF
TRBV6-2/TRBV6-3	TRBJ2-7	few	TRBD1	TGTGCCAGCCGCCTGACAGGGATCAGCTCCTACGAGCAGTACTTC	CASRLTGISSYEQYF
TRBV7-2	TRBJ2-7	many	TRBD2	TGTGCCAGCAGCCTGCAGGGACTAGCGGGAGCCACCTACGAGCAGTACTTC	CASSLQGLAGATYEQYF
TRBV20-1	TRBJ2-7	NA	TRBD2	TGCAGTGCTATTACTAGCGGGGGGTTTTTTTCCTACGAGCAGTACTTC	CSAITSGGFFSYEQYF
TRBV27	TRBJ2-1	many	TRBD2	TGTGCCAGCAGTTCCTCGACTAGCGGACCTTACAATGAGCAGTTCTTC	CASSSSTSGPYNEQFF
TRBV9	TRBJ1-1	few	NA	TGTGCCAGCAGCCCGATGACACAGGGAGGAATCCTCACTGAAGCTTTCTTT	CASSPMTQGGILTEAFF
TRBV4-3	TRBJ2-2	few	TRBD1	TGCGCCAGCAGCCAAGAAACAGGGGGCGTTTCGAACACCGGGGAGCTGTTTTTT	CASSQETGGVSNTGELFF
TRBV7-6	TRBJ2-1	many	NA	TGTGCCAGCAGCCCTAGGCCCGGTCAGAATGAGCAGTTCTTC	CASSPRPGQNEQFF